Following are 18 T cell receptor beta chains from one sample sequenced in a study of cytomegalovirus exposure and HLA in healthy donors. PCR primers comprised 60 Vbeta and 13 Jbeta primers. The data were produced by immunoSEQ multiplex PCR, yet TCRdb's version contains in-frame clones alone and is incomplete. The sample records 90,000 to 110,000 clones, around 72% being singletons. Sequencing was performed on PBMCs. The source is a male donor in good health and CMV-seronegative.

CDR3 in DNA: TGTGCCAGCAGCTTCAATTTAGCCAAAAACATTCAGTACTTC. Translated, it gives CASSFNLAKNIQYF. The chain combines TRBV5-6 with TRBJ2-4; no clear D. Germline V gene data show CDR1 as SGHDT and CDR2 as YYEEEE. Deletions cut 2 bases from V and 0 bases from J, with 6 bases between. CDR3 length: 14 amino acids.

This rearrangement joins TRBV7-9 to TRBJ2-1; 11 bases map to TRBD2. V was pared by 5 bases and J by 7 bases, with 10 bases of the junction left unmatched. The germline CDR1 and CDR2 sequences are SEHNR and FQNEAQ (reference sequence). The CDR3 has 16 residues. The CDR3 reads CASSPISGRAGNEQFF. The DNA of the CDR3 is TGTGCCAGCAGCCCCATTAGCGGGAGGGCCGGGAATGAGCAGTTCTTC.

V gene TRBV4-3 combines with J gene TRBJ1-1, with TRBD1 as a possible D gene (6 bases). The CDR3 extends over 17 amino acids. Germline V gene data show CDR1 as LGHNA and CDR2 as YSLEER. V gave up 0 bases and J gave up 4 bases, with 18 bases separating them. This chain's CDR3 is CASSQDNRVGEGTEAFF. DNA for the CDR3: TGCGCCAGCAGCCAAGACAACAGGGTGGGGGAAGGCACTGAAGCTTTCTTT.

There are a few counts of this clone. The V call is TRBV6-5, the J call TRBJ2-5; the match to TRBD2 covers 10 bases. Germline V CDR1 and CDR2: MNHEY, SVGAGI. Unmatched junction bases numbered 9, after V lost 6 bases and J lost 5 bases. The CDR3 length is 15 residues. CDR3 loop: CASSRSGRARETQYF. The CDR3, as DNA: TGTGCCAGCAGCCGAAGCGGGAGGGCCCGGGAGACCCAGTACTTC.

This clone was observed a single time. This sequence joins TRBV5-1 and TRBJ2-7, with TRBD1 as a possible D gene (5 bases). The CDR3 length is 12 residues. V was clipped by 1 base and J by 5 bases, with 7 bases between them. In germline, CDR1 is SGHRS, CDR2 YFSETQ. The CDR3 protein is CASSLWGHEQYF. The CDR3 coding sequence is TGCGCCAGCAGCTTGTGGGGCCACGAGCAGTACTTC.

A remark on this clone: Other DNA sequences within the sample encode an identical CDR3. This chain connects TRBV5-1 to TRBJ2-3, with TRBD2 matching 15 bases. The CDR3 is made up of 15 amino acids. CDR1 is SGHRS and CDR2 is YFSETQ in the germline V gene. With V trimmed by 5 bases and J by 4 bases, 2 bases remained unmatched. The CDR3: CASSRTSGRADTQYF. The CDR3 DNA follows: TGCGCCAGCAGTCGGACTAGCGGGAGGGCAGATACGCAGTATTTT.

J is TRBJ1-1 and V is TRBV23-1; TRBD1 agrees at 7 bases. TRBV23-1 carries the ORF label, with uncertain function. V was clipped by 3 bases and J by 5 bases; unmatched bases: 3. This CDR3 is 13 amino acids long. The CDR3 loop reads CASSHRGNTEAFF. CDR3 DNA: TGCGCCAGCAGTCACAGGGGGAATACTGAAGCTTTCTTT.

The chain joins TRBV19 to TRBJ1-1, with TRBD1 as a possible D gene (5 bases). Deletions cut 7 bases from V and 4 bases from J, with 13 bases between. The CDR3 is 13 amino acids. Germline V gives CDR1 LNHDA, CDR2 SQIVND (reference sequence). The CDR3 nucleotides read TGTGCCAGTACCCCCCAGGGAATCACTGAAGCTTTCTTT. Translation: CASTPQGITEAFF.

The chain has TRBV11-2 and TRBJ2-7; D not resolved. The V gene lost 1 base and the J gene lost 2 bases, with 6 bases spanning the gap. The CDR3 has 13 residues. Per germline, CDR1 SGHAT and CDR2 FQNNGV. CDR3 nucleotides: TGTGCCAGCAGCTTAGGGCAGACCTACGAGCAGTACTTC. This encodes CASSLGQTYEQYF.

The CDR3 protein is CASSPRVAKNIQYF. DNA of the CDR3: TGTGCCAGCAGTCCCCGGGTAGCCAAAAACATTCAGTACTTC. The chain uses TRBV6-6 and TRBJ2-4; D ambiguous. Trimming stripped 5 bases from V and 0 bases from J, with 8 bases between. The CDR3 has 14 amino acids. Germline-derived CDR1 and CDR2 are MNHNY and SVGAGI (reference sequence).

The gene calls are TRBV14 and TRBJ1-1; a possible D gene is TRBD1 (6 bases). CDR3 size: 15 residues. The V gene lost 0 bases and the J gene lost 8 bases, with 16 bases spanning the gap. Per germline, CDR1 SGHDN and CDR2 FVKESK. CDR3 coding DNA: TGTGCCAGCAGCCAAGATGGGTACAGGGCCCGGGAAGCTTTCTTT. Translated, it gives CASSQDGYRAREAFF.

This chain uses TRBV5-6 with TRBJ2-2; TRBD1 agrees at 9 bases. The CDR3 has 17 residues. The germline gives CDR1 SGHDT, CDR2 YYEEEE. After removal of 6 bases from V and 2 bases from J, the junction contained 11 bases not matched to a gene. The CDR3 loop is CASILSRDRVNTGELFF. The CDR3 DNA sequence: TGTGCCAGCATCCTGTCCCGGGACAGGGTTAACACCGGGGAGCTGTTTTTT.

The V gene is TRBV7-9, the J gene TRBJ1-1; TRBD1 aligns across 10 bases. CDR1 SEHNR and CDR2 FQNEAQ come from the germline V gene (reference sequence). Losses at the gene ends were 4 bases for V and 7 bases for J; bases not matched to a gene: 15. The CDR3 totals 17 residues. The CDR3 loop is CASSSGDRGLPDYEAFF. CDR3 DNA sequence: TGTGCCAGCAGCTCCGGGGACAGGGGACTACCCGACTATGAAGCTTTCTTT.

This clone occurred a few times. This chain connects TRBV7-9 to TRBJ2-3; 8 bases align to TRBD1. J lost 3 bases, V lost 2 bases, and 4 bases had no gene match. From germline, CDR1 is SEHNR and CDR2 FQNEAQ (reference sequence). There are 15 residues in the CDR3. In DNA form, the CDR3 reads TGTGCCAGCAGCTTACCAGGGGGCAGTACAGATACGCAGTATTTT. As protein: CASSLPGGSTDTQYF.

V gene TRBV9 combines with J gene TRBJ2-1; 8 bases line up with TRBD1. The V gene end was trimmed by 5 bases and the J gene end by 6 bases; junction bases not matched to a gene: 7. Germline CDR1 is SGDLS and CDR2 is YYNGEE. CDR3 length: 14 amino acids. This CDR3 reads CASSETGGSNEQFF. CDR3 nucleotides: TGTGCCAGCAGTGAAACAGGGGGGTCCAATGAGCAGTTCTTC.

The rearrangement joins TRBV10-3 to TRBJ2-2, with 7 bases that match TRBD1. V dropped 2 bases and J dropped 6; count of bases not matched to a gene: 12. This CDR3 comprises 17 residues. Germline lookup yields CDR1 ENHRY and CDR2 SYGVKD. The chain's CDR3 is CAISEEGAPVGAGELFF. The CDR3 DNA sequence: TGTGCCATCAGTGAGGAGGGGGCACCGGTTGGCGCCGGGGAGCTGTTTTTT.

This chain links TRBV9 with TRBJ1-1, with a weak D call TRBD1 (5 bases). The V gene lost 0 bases and the J gene lost 2 bases, with 8 bases spanning the gap. Germline V gene sequence: CDR1 SGDLS, CDR2 YYNGEE. This CDR3 has 14 amino acids. The CDR3 sequence: CASSVARGNTEAFF. Written as DNA, the CDR3 is TGTGCCAGCAGCGTAGCAAGGGGAAACACTGAAGCTTTCTTT.

This clone was found once. This rearrangement joins TRBV4-1 to TRBJ2-1; 7 positions agree with TRBD1. Trimming took 0 bases from V and 8 from J; bases not matched to a gene: 4. This CDR3 region has 14 residues. Germline CDR1 and CDR2: MGHRA and YSYEKL. The CDR3 loop reads CASSQEGQWDEQFF. The CDR3 region has the DNA TGCGCCAGCAGCCAAGAGGGACAGTGGGATGAGCAGTTCTTC.